This passage covers 26 T cell receptor beta chains from one sample sequenced in a study of blood T cell repertoires in COVID-19 (dated by TCRdb to about 2020). Libraries were made using the immunoSEQ multiplex PCR assay. Held by TCRdb, this immuneACCESS table contains in-frame sequences only and omits some clones. Under half of the omission traces to an unresolved V gene where checked; the cause of the rest is unknown. A total of 150,000 to 200,000 clones appear in this sample, 80% to 90% of them only once. The top ten clones comprise 2.5% of the sample. Sample: peripheral blood. The receptors here all came from a man in his forties or fifties with active or convalescent COVID-19.

The rearrangement links TRBV4-1 to TRBJ2-1; 9 bases are a match to TRBD1. V gave up 4 bases and J gave up 3 bases; unmatched junction bases: 4. Germline V CDR1 and CDR2: MGHRA, YSYEKL. The CDR3 length is 15 residues. The CDR3 sequence is CASSRTGGGYNEQFF. The CDR3 nucleotides are TGCGCCAGCAGCCGTACAGGGGGCGGCTACAATGAGCAGTTCTTC.

This rearrangement joins TRBV20-1 to TRBJ1-1; a weak D match, TRBD1 (5 bases). The CDR3 covers 15 residues. V shed 3 bases and J shed 1 base, with 15 bases lying between them. Germline CDR1 reads DFQATT; CDR2 reads SNEGSKA (reference sequence). The CDR3 DNA reads TGCAGTGCTAGTTCGGGGGAGGGGCCGAACACTGAAGCTTTCTTT. Its protein product is CSASSGEGPNTEAFF.

This chain links TRBV6-5 with TRBJ2-5, with D perhaps TRBD2 (6 bases). This CDR3 has 13 residues. Germline V lookup: CDR1 MNHEY, CDR2 SVGAGI. Trimming pared 11 bases from V and 4 bases from J, leaving 17 bases between. CDR3 sequence (DNA): TGTGCCCACGGAGGGCGGGAAGGAGAGACCCAGTACTTC. Amino acids: CAHGGREGETQYF.

The gene calls are TRBV6-2 or TRBV6-3 and TRBJ2-7; the match to TRBD2 covers 7 bases. Germline CDR1 and CDR2: MNHEY and SVGEGT. This CDR3 spans 13 amino acids. The ends lost 6 bases at V and 4 bases at J; junction bases unmatched: 6. CDR3 loop: CASSTVGRYEQYF. In DNA, the CDR3 is TGTGCCAGCAGCACCGTCGGGAGGTACGAGCAGTACTTC.

The chain combines TRBV6-2 or TRBV6-3 with TRBJ2-7; TRBD1 is a possible D gene (5 bases). V shed 5 bases and J shed 3 bases, with 8 bases lying between them. Germline V gives CDR1 MNHEY, CDR2 SVGEGT. The CDR3 is made up of 12 amino acids. CDR3 in DNA: TGTGCCAGCAGTGCTCAGGGCTACGAGCAGTACTTC. Translating it yields CASSAQGYEQYF.

The V and J genes are TRBV5-1 and TRBJ2-2; TRBD1 matches at 10 bases. The CDR3 runs to 17 residues. The V and J ends lost 3 bases and 1 base, in that order; junction bases with no gene match: 6. Germline V lookup: CDR1 SGHRS, CDR2 YFSETQ. The CDR3 DNA is TGCGCCAGCAGCTCTTTGGGACAGGGGAGGAACACCGGGGAGCTGTTTTTT. Its protein product is CASSSLGQGRNTGELFF.

V is TRBV4-3 and J is TRBJ2-3; perhaps TRBD2 as D (5 bases). V was trimmed by 3 bases and J by 5 bases, leaving 21 bases between them. Germline CDR1 LGHNA, CDR2 YSLEER. There are 17 residues in the CDR3. DNA of the CDR3: TGCGCCAGCAGCCAGAGGGTCCTCGGGCTTGGTGGAGATACGCAGTATTTT. Translation: CASSQRVLGLGGDTQYF.

Here the CDR3 DNA reads TGTGCTAGTGGCTCCTTGGCGGGGCAGCCCCAGCATTTT. Amino acid sequence: CASGSLAGQPQHF. This sequence joins TRBV12-5 and TRBJ1-5, with D uncertain. The V end was cut by 6 bases, the J end by 7 bases, with 13 bases between. The germline gives CDR1 LGHNT, CDR2 FRNRAP. CDR3 length: 13 amino acids.

The chain links TRBV5-1 to TRBJ1-3; the D gene is possibly TRBD1 (5 bases). CDR1 and CDR2 from the germline V gene are SGHRS and YFSETQ. The CDR3 is 16 residues long. With 4 bases removed from V and 3 bases from J, the gap between germline ends came to 17 bases. DNA of the CDR3: TGCGCCAGCAGCCCCGCCGGGGGTTCGGGTGGAAACACCATATATTTT. The encoded protein is CASSPAGGSGGNTIYF.

The chain has TRBV6-2 or TRBV6-3 and TRBJ2-1, with TRBD2 as a possible D gene (6 bases). This CDR3 is built from 14 residues. CDR1 and CDR2 (germline): MNHEY, SVGEGT. The V end lost 5 bases, the J end lost 5 bases, and 13 bases lay between the germline ends. The CDR3 is CASSPTSSHNEQFF. The CDR3 DNA is TGTGCCAGCAGTCCGACTAGTTCCCACAATGAGCAGTTCTTC.

This clone came up once. This chain links TRBV5-4 with TRBJ1-6; no definite D call. Germline V lookup: CDR1 SGHNT, CDR2 YYREEE (reference sequence). Trimming took 3 bases from V and 10 from J, leaving 17 bases between them. The CDR3 has 15 residues. The CDR3, as DNA: TGTGCCAGCAGCTCTCCCGGCAGCGGGGTGTCACCCCTCCACTTT. Its protein is CASSSPGSGVSPLHF.

The chain combines TRBV4-1 with TRBJ1-4; 7 bases are shared with TRBD1. This CDR3 is built from 15 residues. Looked up from germline, CDR1 is MGHRA and CDR2 is YSYEKL. V dropped 4 bases and J dropped 5; count of bases not matched to a gene: 7. For the CDR3, the DNA is TGCGCCAGCAGCCGATCCGGGACAGTGAATGAAAAACTGTTTTTT. Residues: CASSRSGTVNEKLFF.

The chain carries TRBV18 and TRBJ2-7; TRBD1 agrees at 9 bases. The CDR3 has 14 residues. With V trimmed by 1 base and J by 2 bases, 0 bases remained unmatched. Germline-derived CDR1 and CDR2 are KGHSH and LQKENI. For the CDR3, the DNA is TGTGCCAGCTCACCACGGACAGGGGCCTACGAGCAGTACTTC. Translating gives CASSPRTGAYEQYF.

This clone appeared once. The V gene is TRBV3-1 (or the pseudogene TRBV3-2), the J gene TRBJ2-7, with 9 bases fitting TRBD1. Looked up from germline, CDR1 is LGHDT and CDR2 is YNNKEL (reference sequence). V was pared by 4 bases and J by 1 base, with 5 bases of the junction left unmatched. This CDR3 is built from 15 residues. CDR3 DNA sequence: TGTGCCAGCAGCCCCGGGACAGGGTTTTCCTACGAGCAGTACTTC. This codes for CASSPGTGFSYEQYF.

The V and J genes are TRBV2 and TRBJ2-3; no firm D call. V lost 5 bases and J 2 bases, leaving 14 bases between the germline ends. CDR3 length: 15 amino acids. CDR1 is SNHLY, CDR2 FYNNEI, per germline. The CDR3 reads CASSLDSSATDTQYF. CDR3 bases: TGTGCCAGCAGTCTAGACTCGTCTGCCACAGATACGCAGTATTTT.

This clone was counted only a few times. This rearrangement joins TRBV5-4 to TRBJ2-5; 9 nucleotides match TRBD1. The CDR3 is made up of 15 amino acids. Germline V gene sequence: CDR1 SGHNT, CDR2 YYREEE (reference sequence). Trimming cost V 4 bases and J 4 bases; bases outside gene matches: 8. As DNA, the CDR3 is TGTGCCAGCAGCCCCTCGACAGGGGGAGGAGAGACCCAGTACTTC. Translation: CASSPSTGGGETQYF.

The rearrangement links TRBV9 to TRBJ1-3, with D tentatively TRBD1 (5 bases). Germline values: CDR1 SGDLS, CDR2 YYNGEE. The length of the CDR3 is 16 residues. V dropped 3 bases and J dropped 3 bases, with 16 bases sitting between them. The DNA for the CDR3 is TGTGCCAGCAGCGCTCCGGGACTGAGCTTTGGAAACACCATATATTTT. This sequence encodes CASSAPGLSFGNTIYF.

DNA of the CDR3: TGTGCCAGCTCCAGTTCTAGCACAGATACGCAGTATTTT. This translates into CASSSSSTDTQYF. The rearrangement joins TRBV28 to TRBJ2-3; unclear D gene. The CDR3 is made up of 13 amino acids. V gave up 8 bases and J gave up 0 bases, with 9 bases separating them. The germline V gene has CDR1 MDHEN and CDR2 SYDVKM.

V and J are TRBV4-1 and TRBJ1-1; D gene unclear. The CDR3 is 14 residues long. Trimming stripped 4 bases from V and 0 bases from J, with 9 bases between. Germline V gene data show CDR1 as MGHRA and CDR2 as YSYEKL. As DNA, the CDR3 is TGCGCCAGCAGCCCCACAGCCCTGAACACTGAAGCTTTCTTT. It specifies CASSPTALNTEAFF.

The V call is TRBV2, the J call TRBJ1-1; D unresolved. This CDR3 contains 13 residues. Deletions cut 1 base from V and 8 bases from J, with 11 bases between. Germline CDR1 SNHLY, CDR2 FYNNEI. Here the CDR3 reads CASSEELVGEAFF. DNA of the CDR3: TGTGCCAGCAGTGAAGAACTAGTAGGAGAAGCTTTCTTT.

This chain joins TRBV18 and TRBJ2-2; 8 bases fit TRBD1. Germline loops: CDR1 KGHSH, CDR2 LQKENI. The CDR3 totals 17 residues. Losses at the gene ends were 3 bases for V and 0 bases for J; bases not matched to a gene: 6. The CDR3 nucleotides read TGTGCCAGCTCACCCTATCGGACAGGGACGAACACCGGGGAGCTGTTTTTT. Its protein is CASSPYRTGTNTGELFF.

J is TRBJ1-5 and V is TRBV20-1; maybe TRBD1 (6 bases). Per germline, CDR1 DFQATT and CDR2 SNEGSKA (reference sequence). CDR3 length equals 17 residues. Deletions cut 3 bases from V and 2 bases from J, with 20 bases between. The CDR3 is CSASNLKGGRGNQPQHF. The CDR3 nucleotides read TGCAGTGCTAGTAACTTGAAAGGGGGACGCGGCAATCAGCCCCAGCATTTT.

This clone was counted once. The chain carries TRBV5-4 and TRBJ2-1; D might be TRBD2 (5 bases). The CDR3 spans 11 residues. CDR1 is SGHNT, CDR2 YYREEE, per germline (reference sequence). Deletions cut 5 bases from V and 6 bases from J, with 6 bases between. The CDR3 DNA reads as TGTGCCAGCAGGCGGGTCAATGAGCAGTTCTTC. Amino acid sequence: CASRRVNEQFF.

Only one count was recorded for this clone. The genes are TRBV2 and TRBJ2-3, with 8 bases that match TRBD1. V gave up 4 bases and J gave up 4 bases; unmatched junction bases: 4. In germline, CDR1 is SNHLY, CDR2 FYNNEI. The CDR3 is 14 amino acids. The CDR3 DNA follows: TGTGCCAGCAGTGGACAGGGGAAAGCAGATACGCAGTATTTT. Its protein is CASSGQGKADTQYF.

The CDR3 sequence: CASKNSGQSFYEQYF. As DNA, the CDR3 is TGTGCCAGCAAAAATTCGGGACAGTCCTTCTACGAGCAGTACTTC. This chain joins TRBV6-5 and TRBJ2-7; the match to TRBD1 covers 7 bases. Germline loops: CDR1 MNHEY, CDR2 SVGAGI. V trimming: 7 bases; J trimming: 3 bases; junction bases outside the gene matches: 12. The CDR3 length is 15 residues.

Written as DNA, the CDR3 is TGTGCCAGCAGTTACGATAGTGTCCTGAACACCGGGGAGCTGTTTTTT. Its translation: CASSYDSVLNTGELFF. The rearrangement uses TRBV6-2 or TRBV6-3 and TRBJ2-2; no firm D call. The CDR3 consists of 16 residues. Trimming removed 2 bases from V and 1 base from J, with 11 bases in between. From germline, CDR1 is MNHEY and CDR2 SVGEGT.